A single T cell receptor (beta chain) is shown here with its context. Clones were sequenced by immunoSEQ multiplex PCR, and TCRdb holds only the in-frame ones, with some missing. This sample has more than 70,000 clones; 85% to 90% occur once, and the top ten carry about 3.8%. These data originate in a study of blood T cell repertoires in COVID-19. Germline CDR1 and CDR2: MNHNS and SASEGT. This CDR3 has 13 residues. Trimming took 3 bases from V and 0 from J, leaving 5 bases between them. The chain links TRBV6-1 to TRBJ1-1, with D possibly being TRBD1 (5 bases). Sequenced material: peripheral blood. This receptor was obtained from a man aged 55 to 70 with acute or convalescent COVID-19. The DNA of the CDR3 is TGTGCCAGCAGTGAGACAGTGAACACTGAAGCTTTCTTT. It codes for CASSETVNTEAFF.